This T cell receptor (beta chain) was captured by sequencing in a study of blood T cell repertoires in COVID-19. Background on the study: The United States, Italy and Spain supplied acute and convalescent COVID-19 samples. PBMCs, B-cell-depleted T cells, or T cells provided the cDNA or gDNA that made up the material.

V shed 2 bases and J shed 7 bases, with 11 bases lying between them. Germline CDR1 and CDR2: MDHEN and SYDVKM. The CDR3 loop spans 13 amino acids. How the authors handled the data: Reference gene primers were amplified, and this amplification served to estimate nucleated cell counts. Some clones are missing from TCRdb's copy, which holds only in-frame ones; the method was immunoSEQ multiplex PCR. The DNA was the basis for D and trimming; V, J and clone size are from that table. This table has roughly 110,000 clones, 70% to 90% appearing once. The TCR was taken from a man in his forties with active or convalescent COVID-19. Sequencing was carried out using peripheral blood. The rearrangement uses TRBV28 and TRBJ1-1, with a weak D call TRBD1 (5 bases). CDR3: CASSLGGVFEAFF. The DNA for the CDR3 is TGTGCCAGCAGTTTAGGGGGGGTATTTGAAGCTTTCTTT.